Sequencing of this TCR beta chain was carried out in a study of cytomegalovirus exposure and HLA in healthy donors. The PCR used 60 Vbeta and 13 Jbeta primers. Method: immunoSEQ multiplex PCR; TCRdb's copy keeps in-frame clones and lacks some. The table has 170,000 or so clones, 75% to 90% seen once. Germline V CDR1 and CDR2: LNHNV, YYDKDF (reference sequence). With 5 bases clipped from V and 3 bases from J, the junction kept 12 bases outside the gene matches. The CDR3 consists of 16 residues. This TCR derives from a male donor in good health and CMV-seropositive. The J gene is TRBJ2-7, the V gene TRBV15, with 8 bases identical to TRBD1. The sequenced sample consisted of PBMCs. The CDR3, as DNA: TGTGCCACCAGCGATTATGCGGGACAGGTGTTCTACGAGCAGTACTTC. Residues: CATSDYAGQVFYEQYF.